This entry lists 18 T cell receptor beta chains sequenced from one sample in a study of shared clonotypes between healthy human individuals. The protocol was immunoSEQ multiplex PCR, while the TCRdb copy is restricted to in-frame clones and leaves out a portion. Of approximately 720,000 clones listed, approximately 79% are singletons. Specimen: memory CD4+ T cells sorted from blood. Subset given: CD45RA-negative fraction. These receptors all come from a woman in her 30s in good health.

This chain joins TRBV7-3 and TRBJ2-6; TRBD2 agrees at 8 bases. With 0 bases clipped from V and 1 base from J, the junction kept 5 bases outside the gene matches. CDR3 length: 18 amino acids. Germline assignment: CDR1 SGHTA and CDR2 FQGTGA. DNA for the CDR3: TGTGCCAGCAGCTTAACTAGCGGGACGGCGTCTGGGGCCAACGTCCTGACTTTC. Residues: CASSLTSGTASGANVLTF.

This clone has a single count. The V call is TRBV4-1, the J call TRBJ1-4, with D possibly TRBD1 on 6 matching bases. The CDR3 covers 14 residues. Trimming left V 6 bases short and J 5 bases short, with 13 bases between. Per germline, CDR1 MGHRA and CDR2 YSYEKL. CDR3 coding DNA: TGCGCCAGCAGTCAACAGGGTCCGAATGAAAAACTGTTTTTT. Translation gives CASSQQGPNEKLFF.

Only a few counts were recorded for this clone. V and J are TRBV5-1 and TRBJ1-5; D might be TRBD1 (6 bases). The CDR3 totals 15 residues. Germline V lookup: CDR1 SGHRS, CDR2 YFSETQ. The V end lost 4 bases, the J end lost 7 bases, and 18 bases lay between the germline ends. Written as DNA, the CDR3 is TGCGCCAGCAGCCCTGAGGGGGGCACGGGACAGCCCCAGCATTTT. It translates to CASSPEGGTGQPQHF.

The CDR3 reads CASTGQGVRGYTF. The CDR3 region has the DNA TGTGCCAGTACGGGACAGGGTGTTCGTGGCTACACCTTC. The V and J genes are TRBV19 and TRBJ1-2, with TRBD1 identical over 9 bases. CDR1 LNHDA and CDR2 SQIVND come from the germline V gene (reference sequence). The V gene end was trimmed by 7 bases and the J gene end by 7 bases; junction bases not matched to a gene: 7. CDR3 length equals 13 residues.

This clone appeared once. A much larger clone sits a single nucleotide away, making a read error possible. The same CDR3 also results from other DNA sequences found in this sample. V is TRBV5-6 and J is TRBJ2-1; 7 bases align to TRBD2. CDR1 SGHDT and CDR2 YYEEEE come from the germline V gene. The CDR3 is 16 residues long. With 2 bases clipped from V and 6 bases from J, the junction kept 11 bases outside the gene matches. This CDR3 is CASSLLSGRASNEQFF. The CDR3 DNA reads as TGTGCCAGCAGCTTATTGAGTGGGAGGGCCTCCAATGAGCAGTTCTTC.

J is TRBJ2-5 and V is TRBV7-7; possibly TRBD2 for D (5 bases). The V gene lost 5 bases and the J gene lost 3 bases, with 10 bases spanning the gap. Germline V gene data show CDR1 as SSHAT and CDR2 as FNYEAQ (reference sequence). This CDR3 is 13 amino acids long. In DNA form, the CDR3 reads TGTGCCAGCAGCGTCGGAGGAGAAGAGACCCAGTACTTC. As protein: CASSVGGEETQYF. The full variable domain, rest sourced from reference TRBV7-7 and TRBJ2-5, is GAGVSQSPRYKVTKRGQDVTLRCDPISSHATLYWYQQALGQGPEFLTYFNYEAQPDKSGLPSDRFSAERPEGSISTLTIQRTEQRDSAMYRCASSVGGEETQYFGPGTRLLVL.

This chain uses TRBV6-4 with TRBJ2-1, with D maybe TRBD2 (6 bases). Germline V gene lookup returns CDR1 MRHNA and CDR2 SNTAGT. V lost 3 bases and J lost 4, with 13 bases in between. The CDR3 loop spans 15 amino acids. The CDR3: CASSESGGDYNEQFF. CDR3 in DNA: TGTGCCAGCAGTGAAAGTGGCGGGGATTACAATGAGCAGTTCTTC.

The V gene is TRBV11-2, the J gene TRBJ2-2, with 7 nucleotides matching TRBD1. CDR3 length: 18 residues. Germline assignment: CDR1 SGHAT and CDR2 FQNNGV. The V gene end was trimmed by 4 bases and the J gene end by 2 bases; junction bases not matched to a gene: 13. DNA for the CDR3: TGTGCCAGCAGCTCGAGAGAATGGGGACAGACAAACACCGGGGAGCTGTTTTTT. This sequence encodes CASSSREWGQTNTGELFF.

The gene calls are TRBV7-3 and TRBJ2-7; 13 nucleotides line up with TRBD2. This CDR3 has 16 amino acids. Germline V CDR1 and CDR2: SGHTA, FQGTGA. Trimming cost V 5 bases and J 2 bases; bases outside gene matches: 6. CDR3 in amino acids: CASSQGGLAGTYEQYF. The CDR3 DNA sequence: TGTGCCAGCAGCCAGGGGGGACTAGCGGGGACCTACGAGCAGTACTTC. Looking up the rest from reference TRBV7-3 and TRBJ2-7 gives the full variable domain: GAGVSQTPSNKVTEKGKYVELRCDPISGHTALYWYRQSLGQGPEFLIYFQGTGAADDSGLPNDRFFAVRPEGSVSTLKIQRTERGDSAVYLCASSQGGLAGTYEQYFGPGTRLTVT.

The chain recombines TRBV6-5 with TRBJ2-5; 7 nucleotides line up with TRBD1. This CDR3 region has 15 residues. Germline values: CDR1 MNHEY, CDR2 SVGAGI. The trim removed 2 bases at V and 4 bases at J, leaving 7 bases unmatched. The chain's CDR3 is CASSYSTGVGETQYF. The CDR3 DNA reads as TGTGCCAGCAGTTACAGCACAGGGGTGGGAGAGACCCAGTACTTC.

The chain is built from TRBV28 and TRBJ1-1, with 10 nucleotides matching TRBD1. The CDR3 runs 16 residues. CDR1 and CDR2 from the germline V gene are MDHEN and SYDVKM. Trimming took 6 bases from V and 4 from J; bases not matched to a gene: 11. CDR3 region: CASRAGTGVGSTEAFF. DNA of the CDR3: TGTGCCAGCAGAGCCGGGACAGGGGTAGGTTCCACTGAAGCTTTCTTT.

This chain links TRBV28 with TRBJ1-1, with TRBD1 as a possible D gene (6 bases). The CDR3 is made up of 13 amino acids. The germline V and J ends were trimmed by 4 bases and 3 bases, with 9 bases remaining between them. Germline V gives CDR1 MDHEN, CDR2 SYDVKM. The chain's CDR3 is CASSYYRDTEAFF. As DNA, the CDR3 is TGTGCCAGCAGTTACTACAGGGACACTGAAGCTTTCTTT.

As regards this clone: A much larger clone is a single base away; this may be a read error. The same CDR3 arises from other DNA sequences in this sample as well. This chain uses TRBV2 with TRBJ2-7, with D hard to call. This CDR3 has 11 amino acids. Germline lookup yields CDR1 SNHLY and CDR2 FYNNEI. V was clipped by 6 bases and J by 0 bases, with 3 bases between them. The CDR3 DNA sequence: TGTGCCAGCAGCCCCTCCTACGAGCAGTACTTC. Protein product: CASSPSYEQYF.

This chain joins TRBV5-1 and TRBJ2-7; the D gene could be TRBD1 or TRBD2 (5 bases each). Trimming left V 4 bases short and J 6 bases short, with 17 bases between. This CDR3 is built from 14 residues. Germline V gene lookup returns CDR1 SGHRS and CDR2 YFSETQ. The CDR3 bases are TGCGCCAGCAGCGCCGGGACCGGCGCAACCGAGCAGTACTTC. Translated: CASSAGTGATEQYF. The whole variable domain, remainder taken from reference TRBV5-1 and TRBJ2-7, is KAGVTQTPRYLIKTRGQQVTLSCSPISGHRSVSWYQQTPGQGLQFLFEYFSETQRNKGNFPGRFSGRQFSNSRSEMNVSTLELGDSALYLCASSAGTGATEQYFGPGTRLTVT.

This sequence joins TRBV27 and TRBJ1-1, with D perhaps matching TRBD1 (5 bases). Per the germline V gene, CDR1 is MNHEY and CDR2 is SMNVEV (reference sequence). This CDR3 has 15 amino acids. V was shortened by 7 bases and J by 8 bases, with 23 bases between the two germline ends. For the CDR3, the DNA is TGTGCCAGCAAGTCCGGGGGGGGGATAGTTCGGGAAGCTTTCTTT. The encoded protein is CASKSGGGIVREAFF.

The CDR3 nucleotides read TGTGCCAGCAGCCCGACAGCTAGCAATCAGCCCCAGCATTTT. Protein product: CASSPTASNQPQHF. This chain links TRBV7-2 with TRBJ1-5; TRBD1 might be the D (5 bases). Between the trimmed V and J ends, which lost 5 bases and 0 bases, there was a span of 8 bases. There are 14 residues in the CDR3. Germline V lookup: CDR1 SGHTA, CDR2 FQGNSA.

The V and J genes are TRBV30 and TRBJ1-2; TRBD1 is a possible D gene (5 bases). There are 14 residues in the CDR3. The germline V gene encodes CDR1 GTSNPN and CDR2 SVGIG (reference sequence). With 4 bases removed from V and 3 bases from J, the gap between germline ends came to 15 bases. CDR3 sequence (DNA): TGTGCCTGGACCGGGGCGATCCTTGACTATGGCTACACCTTC. Translating gives CAWTGAILDYGYTF. Filled out from reference TRBV30 and TRBJ1-2, the complete variable domain reads SQTIHQWPATLVQPVGSPLSLECTVEGTSNPNLYWYRQAAGRGLQLLFYSVGIGQISSEVPQNLSASRPQDRQFILSSKKLLLSDSGFYLCAWTGAILDYGYTFGSGTRLTVV.

The V and J genes are TRBV4-1 and TRBJ2-3, with TRBD2 identical over 11 bases. Per germline, CDR1 MGHRA and CDR2 YSYEKL. This CDR3 is 15 amino acids long. V lost 4 bases, J lost 4 bases, and 4 bases stayed unmatched. CDR3 nucleotides: TGCGCCAGCAGCCGACTAGCGGGAACTTCAGATACGCAGTATTTT. It codes for CASSRLAGTSDTQYF.